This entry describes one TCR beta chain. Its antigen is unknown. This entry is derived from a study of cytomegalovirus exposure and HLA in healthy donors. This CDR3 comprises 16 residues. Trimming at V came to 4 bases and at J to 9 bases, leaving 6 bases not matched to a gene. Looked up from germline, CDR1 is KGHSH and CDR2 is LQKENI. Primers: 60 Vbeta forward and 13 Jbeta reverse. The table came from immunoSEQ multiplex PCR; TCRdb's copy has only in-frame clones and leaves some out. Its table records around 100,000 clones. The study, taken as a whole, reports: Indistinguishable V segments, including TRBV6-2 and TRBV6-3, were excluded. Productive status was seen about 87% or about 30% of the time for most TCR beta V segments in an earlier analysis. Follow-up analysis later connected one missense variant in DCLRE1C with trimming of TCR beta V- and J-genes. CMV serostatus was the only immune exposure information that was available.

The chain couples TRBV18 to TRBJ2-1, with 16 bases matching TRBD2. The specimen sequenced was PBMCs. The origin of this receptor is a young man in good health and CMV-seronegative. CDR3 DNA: TGTGCCAGCTCACTCGGGACTAGCGGGGGGGCAGGTGAGCAGTTCTTC. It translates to CASSLGTSGGAGEQFF. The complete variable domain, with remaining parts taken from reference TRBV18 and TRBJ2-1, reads NAGVMQNPRHLVRRRGQEARLRCSPMKGHSHVYWYRQLPEEGLKFMVYLQKENIIDESGMPKERFSAEFPKEGPSILRIQQVVRGDSAAYFCASSLGTSGGAGEQFFGPGTRLTVL.